This T cell receptor (beta chain) originates from a study of blood T cells in healthy people across ages. In this sample, this clonotype turned up many times. The antigen remains unidentified. Study-wide points: The unsorted PBMCs prevented any conclusive comparison of naive versus antigen-experienced cells. Both naive CD4+ cell counts and diversity were greater in long-lived donors than in aged donors. Per million T cells, the diversity of TCR beta decreased roughly linearly as age advanced.

Next came a second PCR, run for about 6 to 12 cycles, which used a sample-barcoded 5' primer along with a J-beta primer mix. TCRdb redid the calling of the 5' RACE reads with MiXCR, one entry per CDR3 protein. The data show 1,800,000 or so distinct CDR3 sequences, about 39% seen once. With 3 bases removed from V and 9 bases from J, the gap between germline ends came to 16 bases. The CDR3 runs 14 residues. Germline V gene lookup returns CDR1 SGHRS and CDR2 YFSETQ. This clonotype originated in a human donor in good health. The rearrangement joins TRBV5-1 to TRBJ2-1, with a weak D call TRBD2 (7 bases). The specimen sequenced was blood. The CDR3 bases are TGCGCCAGCAGCTGGGGGGGGAGAGGGGGTGAGCAGTTCTTC. Its protein is CASSWGGRGGEQFF. The variable domain in full, completed from reference TRBV5-1 and TRBJ2-1, reads KAGVTQTPRYLIKTRGQQVTLSCSPISGHRSVSWYQQTPGQGLQFLFEYFSETQRNKGNFPGRFSGRQFSNSRSEMNVSTLELGDSALYLCASSWGGRGGEQFFGPGTRLTVL.